Presented here are 13 T cell receptor beta chains from one specimen sequenced in a study of T cells in Graves' hyperthyroidism and ophthalmopathy. There were TCR beta CDR3 regions amplified from RNA transcripts. With the HTBI primer set, the TCR CDR3 went through a first round of RT-PCR. TCRdb used MiXCR to reprocess the multiplex PCR reads, holding one entry per CDR3 protein. Here the sample spans fewer than 350,000 distinct CDR3 sequences, nearly 15% being singletons. Sequencing used blood. The receptors stem from a woman aged 45-60 years with Graves' hyperthyroidism that later progressed to Graves' ophthalmopathy.

This clonotype was seen ten or more times. The rearrangement links TRBV28 to TRBJ2-1; possibly TRBD2 for D (7 bases). Trimming shortened V by 7 bases and J by 0 bases, and 16 bases separated the two germline ends. CDR1 is MDHEN, CDR2 SYDVKM, per germline. The CDR3 is made up of 16 amino acids. This CDR3 is CASTAAGASSYNEQFF. CDR3 sequence (DNA): TGTGCCAGCACGGCGGCGGGGGCCAGCTCCTACAATGAGCAGTTCTTC.

There are many counts of this clonotype. The rearrangement joins TRBV3-1 to TRBJ2-1, with 8 bases fitting TRBD2. V was pared by 1 base and J by 8 bases, with 13 bases of the junction left unmatched. Germline CDR1 reads LGHDT; CDR2 reads YNNKEL (reference sequence). This CDR3 comprises 17 residues. CDR3 amino acids: CASSQGLAPKKKDEQFF. The CDR3 coding sequence is TGTGCCAGCAGCCAAGGACTAGCGCCTAAGAAGAAGGATGAGCAGTTCTTC.

This clonotype came up many times. V and J are TRBV6-2 or TRBV6-3 and TRBJ1-2; D unclear. Germline CDR1 reads MNHEY; CDR2 reads SVGEGT. The CDR3 extends over 13 amino acids. Trimming pared 6 bases from V and 4 bases from J, leaving 12 bases between. CDR3 loop: CASRPSSAYGYTF. In nucleotides, the CDR3 is TGTGCCAGCAGACCCTCAAGCGCCTATGGCTACACCTTC.

This clonotype turned up a few times. J is TRBJ2-7 and V is TRBV20-1; TRBD2 matches at 7 bases. This CDR3 has 15 amino acids. The J segment lost 5 bases and the V segment lost 4 bases, leaving 14 bases of the junction unmatched. Germline V gene sequence: CDR1 DFQATT, CDR2 SNEGSKA (reference sequence). CDR3 sequence (DNA): TGCAGTGCTACGGGGGGAGGGTTTTTCTATGACGAGCAGTACTTC. Translating it yields CSATGGGFFYDEQYF.

The table lists this clonotype with a few counts. The chain links TRBV29-1 to TRBJ2-5; 11 bases align to TRBD2. Germline V gene lookup returns CDR1 SQVTM and CDR2 ANQGSEA. This CDR3 is built from 13 residues. CDR3 in DNA: TGCCCTGAGGAGACTAGCGGGGAAGAGACCCAGTACTTC. Translation gives CPEETSGEETQYF.

At least ten counts were recorded for this clonotype. This rearrangement joins TRBV10-3 to TRBJ2-2, with TRBD2 identical over 14 bases. Germline loops: CDR1 ENHRY, CDR2 SYGVKD. The CDR3 sequence is 16 residues long. Trimming took 5 bases from V and 7 from J; bases not matched to a gene: 6. Here the CDR3 reads CAISSGLAGGNGELFF. DNA for the CDR3: TGTGCCATCAGTTCAGGACTAGCGGGAGGAAACGGGGAGCTGTTTTTT.

This clonotype was counted ten times or more. The CDR3 spells CASSEKVTSGYNEQFF. CDR3 DNA: TGCGCCAGCAGTGAGAAGGTTACTAGCGGATACAATGAGCAGTTCTTC. The V and J genes are TRBV10-1 and TRBJ2-1; TRBD2 matches at 8 bases. The CDR3 has 16 residues. The germline V gene encodes CDR1 WNHNN and CDR2 SYGVQD (reference sequence). V lost 2 bases to trimming and J lost 4 bases; unmatched junction nucleotides: 7.

In its sample, this clonotype was seen many times. The chain joins TRBV5-1 to TRBJ1-1; D not resolved. Germline-derived CDR1 and CDR2 are SGHRS and YFSETQ. The CDR3 length is 14 residues. V was clipped by 0 bases and J by 1 base, with 7 bases between them. CDR3 nucleotide sequence: TGCGCCAGCAGCTTGGAGGGTACGAACACTGAAGCTTTCTTT. This encodes CASSLEGTNTEAFF.

This clonotype was observed a handful of times. The chain links TRBV5-6 to TRBJ1-4, with 7 bases aligning to TRBD1. The V gene end was trimmed by 0 bases and the J gene end by 2 bases; junction bases not matched to a gene: 7. Germline V lookup: CDR1 SGHDT, CDR2 YYEEEE. The CDR3 runs to 17 residues. CDR3 residues: CASSLGQGVSTNEKLFF. Here the CDR3 DNA reads TGTGCCAGCAGCTTGGGACAGGGAGTCTCCACTAATGAAAAACTGTTTTTT.

This clonotype was recorded a few times. The chain links TRBV5-1 to TRBJ2-1; 7 bases line up with TRBD2. The CDR3 extends over 19 amino acids. Germline values: CDR1 SGHRS, CDR2 YFSETQ. V was pared by 6 bases and J by 0 bases, with 18 bases of the junction left unmatched. The CDR3 is CASNRRRGVGPISYNEQFF. The CDR3 DNA sequence: TGCGCCAGCAACCGGAGACGGGGGGTGGGGCCGATCTCCTACAATGAGCAGTTCTTC. The variable domain in full, with the rest retrieved from reference TRBV5-1 and TRBJ2-1, is KAGVTQTPRYLIKTRGQQVTLSCSPISGHRSVSWYQQTPGQGLQFLFEYFSETQRNKGNFPGRFSGRQFSNSRSEMNVSTLELGDSALYLCASNRRRGVGPISYNEQFFGPGTRLTVL.

This clonotype was detected many times. V usage is TRBV6-5 and J usage is TRBJ2-7; perhaps TRBD1 as D (6 bases). This CDR3 contains 15 residues. From germline, CDR1 is MNHEY and CDR2 SVGAGI. Deletions cut 2 bases from V and 5 bases from J, with 16 bases between. The CDR3 bases are TGTGCCAGCAGTTACCGACTACAGGGATCCCACGAGCAGTACTTC. This encodes CASSYRLQGSHEQYF.

This clonotype was found many times. This chain uses TRBV3-1 with TRBJ1-6; 12 positions agree with TRBD1. The V and J ends lost 6 bases and 9 bases, in that order; junction bases with no gene match: 9. Germline V gene sequence: CDR1 LGHDT, CDR2 YNNKEL (reference sequence). The CDR3 runs to 16 residues. The CDR3, as DNA: TGTGCCAGCAGGAGACCCGGGACAGGGGGCAGTTCACCCCTCCACTTT. Protein product: CASRRPGTGGSSPLHF.

Regarding this clonotype: This sequence may be a read error, since a much larger clone differs from it by one base. This rearrangement joins TRBV3-1 to TRBJ1-2, with D tentatively TRBD1 (5 bases). The V gene lost 1 base and the J gene lost 0 bases, with 9 bases spanning the gap. Per germline, CDR1 LGHDT and CDR2 YNNKEL (reference sequence). The CDR3 covers 15 residues. CDR3: CASSQAIGANYGYTF. In DNA, the CDR3 is TGTGCCAGCAGCCAAGCCATAGGGGCTAACTATGGCTACACCTTC.